In its sample, the clone carrying this TCR beta chain was seen a few times. Its antigen is as yet unknown. This sample includes further DNA sequences coding for the same CDR3. Via CD45RO/CCR7/CD25/CD127/CD95/CD27, cells of the CD4+ naive, central memory, regulatory and stem cell-like memory subsets were sorted. Trimming took 2 bases from V and 5 from J; bases not matched to a gene: 0. CDR1 SGDLS and CDR2 YYNGEE come from the germline V gene. The CDR3 spans 12 residues. The data were obtained in a study of beta chain features in type 1 diabetes. About the study: Patient and healthy donor groups were alike in age, gender and cell yields. Study-wide results and limits: Shortening of TCRB CDR3s, moderate but significant, appeared in all four CD4+ subsets of Type 1 diabetes patients. A greater similarity of naive, central memory and Treg TCRB repertoires was seen among patients than among healthy donors.

The investigators reverse transcribed all of the isolated RNA, so they sequenced expressed TCRB transcripts. The table came from immunoSEQ multiplex PCR; TCRdb's copy has only in-frame clones and leaves some out. This sample has some 350,000 clones, with about 13% found just once. Sequencing was done on a sample of naive CD4+ T cells from blood. The chain recombines TRBV9 with TRBJ2-5, with 7 bases fitting TRBD1. The TCR comes from a woman younger than 30 with type 1 diabetes. The CDR3 sequence: CASSVRGETQYF. The CDR3 nucleotides read TGTGCCAGCAGCGTCAGGGGGGAGACCCAGTACTTC.